A selection of T cell receptor beta chains follows, all from one sample in a study of T cell responses to AZD1222 COVID-19 vaccine. The repertoire was sequenced with immunoSEQ multiplex PCR; TCRdb's copy has only in-frame clones and lacks some. The sample shows 150,000 or so clones, roughly nine tenths of them seen only once. The sample in question was peripheral blood, obtained 28 days after the second AZD1222 dose. The receptors stem from an adult who received the AZD1222 COVID-19 vaccine. Each CDR3 is given with its conserved first and last residue. For some rows the clone size is stated as once, few or many, or as a class when expanded; others skip it.

TRBJ2-1	.	TRBV5-1	CASTGVGPGYNEQFF
TRBJ1-3	few	TRBV5-1	CASSLQAAGNTIYF
TRBJ1-6	.	TRBV11-3	CASSLDATGHHSPLHF
TRBJ2-1	.	TRBV6-5	CASSRTSGVYNEQFF
TRBJ1-3	.	TRBV18	CASSPEGGLSSGNTIYF
TRBJ1-3	.	TRBV3-1/TRBV3-2	CASSPPGSRSGNTIYF
TRBJ2-2	.	TRBV12-3/TRBV12-4	CASARATGELFF
TRBJ1-2	once	TRBV5-1	CASSPRDIHNYGYTF
TRBJ2-7	.	TRBV7-8	CASSLVRLGQGAYEQYF
TRBJ1-1	.	TRBV14	CASSRDTEAFF
TRBJ2-1	.	TRBV19	CASSIVFLTARGYNEQFF
TRBJ1-4	.	TRBV15	CATSKPNEKLFF
TRBJ2-7	.	TRBV18	CASSPPGIKDYEQYF
TRBJ2-1	.	TRBV15	CATSRDLNSYEQFF
TRBJ1-1	.	TRBV5-1	CASSPQPGAPTEAFF
TRBJ2-7	.	TRBV2	CASSEPPRVTGSEQYF
TRBJ2-7	once	TRBV6-2/TRBV6-3	CASSPLPRTPPYEQYF
TRBJ2-7	once	TRBV6-2/TRBV6-3	CASSYVQPSYEQYF
TRBJ1-2	.	TRBV7-2	CASSLGDVGGYTF
TRBJ1-5	.	TRBV7-9	CASSLEGRDQPQHF
TRBJ1-5	.	TRBV3-1/TRBV3-2	CASSQDVGGQGASNQPQHF
TRBJ1-1	.	TRBV20-1	CSAGRGTEAFF
TRBJ2-3	once	TRBV3-1/TRBV3-2	CASSRVAGVPDTQYF
TRBJ2-3	.	TRBV30	CAWRRQGTDTQYF
TRBJ1-6	few	TRBV6-2/TRBV6-3	CASSHGLRGPNSPLHF
TRBJ1-5	.	TRBV19	CASSGTGGRQPQHF
TRBJ2-7	.	TRBV2	CASSIIGSSYEQYF
TRBJ2-5	.	TRBV7-2	CASSWGSLAGGQETQYF
TRBJ2-7	.	TRBV11-2	CASSGLSNPSYEQYF
TRBJ1-5	.	TRBV2	CASTRTSNQPQHF
TRBJ2-6	.	TRBV6-2/TRBV6-3	CASSYPPSGANVLTF
TRBJ2-1	once	TRBV6-2/TRBV6-3	CASSYPPGAGGDNEQFF
TRBJ1-2	.	TRBV5-4	CASSAPGQSNYGYTF
TRBJ1-1	.	TRBV7-2	CASSTRQATEAFF
TRBJ2-2	.	TRBV5-1	CASLGTGVTGELFF
TRBJ1-1	.	TRBV9	CASGPSPMNTEAFF
TRBJ1-6	.	TRBV19	CASSIIQGNSPLHF
TRBJ1-2	.	TRBV3-1/TRBV3-2	CASSHRDREGDYTF
TRBJ2-1	.	TRBV5-6	CASSSSRNRGSYNEQFF
TRBJ2-7	.	TRBV18	CASSPPSRAEQYF
TRBJ1-1	few	TRBV7-9	CASSPARILEVTEAFF
TRBJ2-5	.	TRBV9	CASSVAGVGGETQYF
TRBJ2-4	few	TRBV6-2/TRBV6-3	CASSYSGSLKNIQYF
TRBJ1-1	.	TRBV19	CASSSPGLVNTEAFF
TRBJ2-2	.	TRBV7-8	CASSPDRTGGNTGELFF
TRBJ2-2	.	TRBV5-1	CASSRESWGGSEGGELFF